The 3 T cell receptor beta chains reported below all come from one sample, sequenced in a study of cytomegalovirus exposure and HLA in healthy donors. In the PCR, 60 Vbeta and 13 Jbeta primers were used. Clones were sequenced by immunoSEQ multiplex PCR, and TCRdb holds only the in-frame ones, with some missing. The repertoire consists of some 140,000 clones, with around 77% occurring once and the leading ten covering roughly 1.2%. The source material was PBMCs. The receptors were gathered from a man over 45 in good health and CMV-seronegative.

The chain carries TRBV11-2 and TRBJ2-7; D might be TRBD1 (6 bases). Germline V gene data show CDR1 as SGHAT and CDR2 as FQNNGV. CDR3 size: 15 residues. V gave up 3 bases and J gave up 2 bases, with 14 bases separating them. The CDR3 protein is CASSFSRGQTYEQYF. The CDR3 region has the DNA TGTGCCAGCAGCTTTTCTCGGGGACAAACCTACGAGCAGTACTTC.

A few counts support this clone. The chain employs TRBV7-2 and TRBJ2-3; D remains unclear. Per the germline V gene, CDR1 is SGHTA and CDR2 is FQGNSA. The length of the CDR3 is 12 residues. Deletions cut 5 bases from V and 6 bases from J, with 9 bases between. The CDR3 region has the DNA TGTGCCAGCAGCCTACAGCTCGATACGCAGTATTTT. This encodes CASSLQLDTQYF. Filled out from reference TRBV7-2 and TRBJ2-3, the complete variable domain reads GAGVSQSPSNKVTEKGKDVELRCDPISGHTALYWYRQSLGQGLEFLIYFQGNSAPDKSGLPSDRFSAERTGGSVSTLTIQRTQQEDSAVYLCASSLQLDTQYFGPGTRLTVL.

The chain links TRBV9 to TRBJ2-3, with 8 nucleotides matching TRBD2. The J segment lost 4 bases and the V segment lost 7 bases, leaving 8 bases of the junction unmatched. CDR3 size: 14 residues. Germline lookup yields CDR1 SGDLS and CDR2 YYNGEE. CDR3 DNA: TGTGCCAGCGGACTCGGGGGGGCGGCAGATACGCAGTATTTT. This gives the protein CASGLGGAADTQYF.